The rows below give T cell receptor beta chains drawn from one sample of a study of blood T cell repertoires in COVID-19. Some clones are missing from TCRdb's copy, which holds only in-frame ones; the method was immunoSEQ multiplex PCR. This table has around 170,000 clones, 90% to 95% appearing once. What was sequenced was peripheral blood. These receptors were obtained from a man over 45 with acute or convalescent COVID-19. CDR3s include the opening cysteine and the closing phenylalanine or tryptophan. The order of the fields is CDR3 protein, CDR3 DNA, D gene, J gene, clone size, V gene. D genes are given only for firm matches. Part of the rows lack a size; the others show once, few, many or a class for expanded clones.

CASSLAWTGGGGANEKLFF | TGTGCCAGCAGCTTAGCATGGACAGGGGGCGGTGGGGCTAATGAAAAACTGTTTTTT | TRBD1 | TRBJ1-4 | once | TRBV7-9
CASSQGERSYEQYF | TGTGCCAGCAGCCAAGGTGAGCGCTCCTACGAGCAGTACTTC | . | TRBJ2-7 | . | TRBV4-2
CASSQGGLGQPQHF | TGCGCCAGCAGCCAAGGCGGGTTGGGTCAGCCCCAGCATTTT | . | TRBJ1-5 | . | TRBV4-1
CASSLAGAGYTF | TGTGCCAGCAGTTTAGCAGGGGCTGGCTACACCTTC | . | TRBJ1-2 | . | TRBV28
CASSPNLAGSSYEQYF | TGTGCCAGCAGCCCCAACCTAGCGGGGAGTTCCTACGAGCAGTACTTC | TRBD2 | TRBJ2-7 | . | TRBV5-4
CASSPTLTANTGELFF | TGTGCCAGCAGTCCGACCTTGACAGCGAACACCGGGGAGCTGTTTTTT | . | TRBJ2-2 | . | TRBV2
CASSLAYTGLGNYGYTF | TGTGCCAGCAGCTTGGCGTACACAGGGTTAGGGAACTATGGCTACACCTTC | . | TRBJ1-2 | . | TRBV5-8
CASSRTSYGYTF | TGTGCCAGCAGCCGGACATCCTATGGCTACACCTTC | . | TRBJ1-2 | . | TRBV3-1/TRBV3-2
CASSQGGDLYNSPLHF | TGTGCCAGCAGCCAAGGGGGAGACCTCTATAATTCACCCCTCCACTTT | . | TRBJ1-6 | . | TRBV4-2
CASSLYRVGEQYF | TGTGCCAGCAGTTTATACAGGGTAGGCGAGCAGTACTTC | . | TRBJ2-7 | . | TRBV27
CASIRDRASGANVLTF | TGTGCCAGCATCCGGGACAGAGCTTCTGGGGCCAACGTCCTGACTTTC | TRBD1 | TRBJ2-6 | . | TRBV7-9